Shown below are 8 T cell receptor beta chains from a single sample sequenced in a study of cytomegalovirus exposure and HLA in healthy donors. Profiled with immunoSEQ multiplex PCR; TCRdb holds only in-frame clones, not every one. The sample yields 85,000 to 120,000 clones, around 96% seen once. Sequences were obtained from PBMCs. The origin of the receptors is a young woman in good health and CMV-seronegative.

This chain joins TRBV5-4 and TRBJ1-2; possible D gene TRBD1, 5 bases. The CDR3 is made up of 15 amino acids. Trimming stripped 4 bases from V and 0 bases from J, with 13 bases between. The germline V gene encodes CDR1 SGHNT and CDR2 YYREEE (reference sequence). The CDR3 here is CASSAEGTANYGYTF. CDR3 nucleotides: TGTGCCAGCAGCGCCGAGGGGACTGCTAACTATGGCTACACCTTC.

The chain couples TRBV27 to TRBJ1-6; the D is unclear. CDR1 and CDR2 (germline): MNHEY, SMNVEV (reference sequence). This CDR3 has 12 residues. The ends were cut back, 5 bases at V and 6 bases at J, with 5 bases in the middle. Here the CDR3 DNA reads TGTGCCAGCAGTGTCCTTAATTCACCCCTCCACTTT. Amino acid sequence: CASSVLNSPLHF.

The chain is built from TRBV5-8 and TRBJ1-6; D call uncertain. Germline V gene data show CDR1 as SGHTS and CDR2 as YDEGEE. Trimming removed 2 bases from V and 7 bases from J, with 10 bases in between. There are 14 residues in the CDR3. The CDR3 loop reads CASSFSHGNSPLHF. The CDR3 DNA follows: TGTGCCAGCAGCTTTTCACACGGGAATTCACCCCTCCACTTT.

The V gene is TRBV27, the J gene TRBJ2-1, with D tentatively TRBD2 (5 bases). This CDR3 has 16 amino acids. Trimming removed 5 bases from V and 16 bases from J, with 30 bases in between. The germline CDR1 and CDR2 sequences are MNHEY and SMNVEV (reference sequence). The CDR3 DNA reads TGTGCCAGCAGTCCCACCACCGGTATACATGATAGAGAGGGTTTCTTC. Residues: CASSPTTGIHDREGFF.

The chain joins TRBV18 to TRBJ1-5; D perhaps matches TRBD1 (5 bases). The CDR3 has 15 amino acids. CDR1 is KGHSH, CDR2 LQKENI, per germline. V was cut by 3 bases and J by 3 bases, with 12 bases left in between. The CDR3 nucleotides are TGTGCCAGCTCACCTCAAGACAGCTCCAATCAGCCCCAGCATTTT. Amino acid sequence: CASSPQDSSNQPQHF.

This clone appeared once. In DNA, the CDR3 is TGCGCCAGCAGCACGGGACAGGCTCGCGAGCAGTACTTC. This sequence encodes CASSTGQAREQYF. The chain couples TRBV10-1 to TRBJ2-7; 8 bases are a match to TRBD1. Germline V gives CDR1 WNHNN, CDR2 SYGVQD (reference sequence). The CDR3 extends over 13 amino acids. The V and J ends lost 6 bases and 6 bases, in that order; junction bases with no gene match: 7.

The J gene is TRBJ1-1, the V gene TRBV5-1; TRBD1 agrees at 9 bases. The trim removed 4 bases at V and 0 bases at J, leaving 7 bases unmatched. Germline V CDR1 and CDR2: SGHRS, YFSETQ. The CDR3 runs 16 residues. In DNA, the CDR3 is TGCGCCAGCAGCGAGGACAGGGGTGGTATGAACACTGAAGCTTTCTTT. This encodes CASSEDRGGMNTEAFF.

This chain connects TRBV25-1 to TRBJ2-5, with 7 bases aligning to TRBD2. The V gene end was trimmed by 3 bases and the J gene end by 0 bases; junction bases not matched to a gene: 4. In germline, CDR1 is MGHDK, CDR2 SYGVNS. CDR3 length: 15 residues. Here the CDR3 DNA reads TGTGCCAGCAGTGACAGACTAGCAGACCAAGAGACCCAGTACTTC. Translating it yields CASSDRLADQETQYF. The full variable domain, completed using reference TRBV25-1 and TRBJ2-5, is EADIYQTPRYLVIGTGKKITLECSQTMGHDKMYWYQQDPGMELHLIHYSYGVNSTEKGDLSSESTVSRIRTEHFPLTLESARPSHTSQYLCASSDRLADQETQYFGPGTRLLVL.